The 27 T cell receptor beta chains given below trace back to one sample, sequenced in a study of chemoradiotherapy in HPV16-positive cancers. Assay used: immunoSEQ multiplex PCR; TCRdb lists only in-frame clones, some missing. The sample has some 9,300 clones, more than 70% seen once. The sample was blood, taken from a patient who underwent chemoradiotherapy. These TCRs come from a human donor with HPV-associated anogenital cancer.

This clone appeared a few times. The CDR3 DNA reads TGTGCCAGCAGTGACTCCGCGGGGACAGTCCTCCACTTT. Protein: CASSDSAGTVLHF. The chain uses TRBV6-4 and TRBJ1-6; TRBD1 agrees at 7 bases. Trimming removed 0 bases from V and 15 bases from J; junction bases left unmatched: 5. Germline CDR1 reads MRHNA; CDR2 reads SNTAGT. The CDR3 has 13 amino acids.

This chain connects TRBV7-9 to TRBJ2-7; TRBD1 matches at 7 bases. The V gene end was trimmed by 4 bases and the J gene end by 0 bases; junction bases not matched to a gene: 6. The CDR3 consists of 15 residues. CDR1 SEHNR and CDR2 FQNEAQ come from the germline V gene (reference sequence). CDR3 region: CASSSNGTVSYEQYF. The CDR3 DNA reads TGTGCCAGCAGCTCCAACGGGACAGTCTCCTACGAGCAGTACTTC.

The chain couples TRBV9 to TRBJ2-3, with TRBD2 matching over 9 bases. CDR1 is SGDLS and CDR2 is YYNGEE in the germline V gene. This CDR3 comprises 16 residues. After removal of 0 bases from V and 5 bases from J, the junction contained 7 bases not matched to a gene. The CDR3 sequence is CASSVGPSGALDTQYF. CDR3 bases: TGTGCCAGCAGCGTAGGCCCTAGCGGGGCCCTAGATACGCAGTATTTT.

The CDR3 bases are TGCAGCTCAACTATAGGGCAGGGTCCGACTGAAGCTTTCTTT. Translating gives CSSTIGQGPTEAFF. The V gene is TRBV29-1, the J gene TRBJ1-1; tentative D call: TRBD1 (5 bases). Germline assignment: CDR1 SQVTM and CDR2 ANQGSEA. Trimming stripped 8 bases from V and 5 bases from J, with 21 bases between. CDR3 length: 14 residues.

The rearrangement uses TRBV11-3 and TRBJ2-3; maybe TRBD2 (7 bases). Looked up from germline, CDR1 is SGHNT and CDR2 is YENEEA. Between the trimmed V and J ends, which lost 5 bases and 1 base, there was a span of 10 bases. The CDR3 runs to 14 residues. Here the CDR3 reads CASSEGGGTDTQYF. The CDR3, as DNA: TGTGCCAGCAGCGAGGGGGGGGGCACAGATACGCAGTATTTT.

The V gene is TRBV6-1, the J gene TRBJ1-3; D unresolved. The CDR3 consists of 15 residues. The ends were cut back, 2 bases at V and 4 bases at J, with 12 bases in the middle. The V gene's germline CDR1 is MNHNS and CDR2 SASEGT. The CDR3 nucleotides are TGTGCCAGCAGTGAAAACCGGTTGGGGGGAAACACCATATATTTT. Translating gives CASSENRLGGNTIYF.

This rearrangement joins TRBV7-2 to TRBJ1-2; 7 bases align to TRBD1. CDR1 and CDR2 from the germline V gene are SGHTA and FQGNSA. The V and J ends lost 0 bases and 3 bases, in that order; junction bases with no gene match: 10. This CDR3 spans 17 amino acids. The CDR3 spells CASSLALGAGGDYGYTF. CDR3 nucleotides: TGTGCCAGCAGCTTAGCGCTAGGGGCAGGGGGGGACTATGGCTACACCTTC.

The chain couples TRBV11-2 to TRBJ2-2; D possibly matches TRBD1 or TRBD2 (5 bases each). V lost 0 bases to trimming and J lost 9 bases, with 26 bases between them. The CDR3 is made up of 19 amino acids. From germline, CDR1 is SGHAT and CDR2 FQNNGV. In DNA form, the CDR3 reads TGTGCCAGCAGCTTAGACCCCCGGGGCTGGGGGAAAAGATCGCGGGAGCTGTTTTTT. It yields the protein CASSLDPRGWGKRSRELFF. Using reference TRBV11-2 and TRBJ2-2 for the parts outside the CDR3, the full variable domain is EAGVAQSPRYKIIEKRQSVAFWCNPISGHATLYWYQQILGQGPKLLIQFQNNGVVDDSQLPKDRFSAERLKGVDSTLKIQPAKLEDSAVYLCASSLDPRGWGKRSRELFFGEGSRLTVL.

V and J are TRBV13 and TRBJ1-4, with 7 bases aligning to TRBD1. Germline V CDR1 and CDR2: PRHDT, FYEKMQ (reference sequence). V was pared by 3 bases and J by 5 bases, with 6 bases of the junction left unmatched. The CDR3 consists of 15 residues. The CDR3 DNA is TGTGCCAGCAGCTTCTCGCAGGGGGTCAATGAAAAACTGTTTTTT. This gives the protein CASSFSQGVNEKLFF.

The chain has TRBV9 and TRBJ2-1; D ambiguous. Trimming shortened V by 4 bases and J by 4 bases, and 9 bases separated the two germline ends. Germline V gene lookup returns CDR1 SGDLS and CDR2 YYNGEE. This CDR3 has 13 amino acids. The CDR3 sequence: CASSPDNYNEQFF. As DNA, the CDR3 is TGTGCCAGCAGCCCTGACAATTACAATGAGCAGTTCTTC.

V usage is TRBV30 and J usage is TRBJ1-1; D is unclear. Deletions cut 5 bases from V and 1 base from J, with 14 bases between. The CDR3 consists of 14 residues. Germline-derived CDR1 and CDR2 are GTSNPN and SVGIG (reference sequence). This chain's CDR3 is CAWGPGLSNTEAFF. CDR3 bases: TGTGCCTGGGGTCCTGGACTTTCGAACACTGAAGCTTTCTTT. The full variable domain, in which reference TRBV30 and TRBJ1-1 provide the parts outside the CDR3, is SQTIHQWPATLVQPVGSPLSLECTVEGTSNPNLYWYRQAAGRGLQLLFYSVGIGQISSEVPQNLSASRPQDRQFILSSKKLLLSDSGFYLCAWGPGLSNTEAFFGQGTRLTVV.

This clone was counted once. The CDR3 spells CASSSGGTDTQYF. The CDR3 region has the DNA TGTGCCAGCAGCTCAGGGGGAACAGATACGCAGTATTTT. V gene TRBV7-2 combines with J gene TRBJ2-3, with TRBD1 identical over 7 bases. Germline CDR1 and CDR2: SGHTA and FQGNSA. V lost 4 bases, J lost 3 bases, and 1 base stayed unmatched. This CDR3 comprises 13 residues.

The chain uses TRBV29-1 and TRBJ2-7; a weak D match, TRBD1 (6 bases). The V end was cut by 4 bases, the J end by 3 bases, with 16 bases between. CDR1 and CDR2 (germline): SQVTM, ANQGSEA. The CDR3 is made up of 14 amino acids. CDR3 protein: CSVGGIRDIYEQYF. CDR3 coding DNA: TGCAGCGTTGGGGGGATTCGGGACATCTACGAGCAGTACTTC.

V gene TRBV29-1 combines with J gene TRBJ1-2; D remains ambiguous. V dropped 5 bases and J dropped 5 bases, with 18 bases sitting between them. CDR1 and CDR2 from the germline V gene are SQVTM and ANQGSEA. The CDR3 length is 14 residues. CDR3 loop: CSVKLFQGMYGYTF. The CDR3 DNA follows: TGCAGCGTTAAGTTGTTTCAAGGAATGTATGGCTACACCTTC.

This rearrangement joins TRBV7-9 to TRBJ2-7; TRBD1 is a possible D gene (6 bases). CDR3 length: 15 amino acids. The V end lost 2 bases, the J end lost 2 bases, and 13 bases lay between the germline ends. Germline CDR1 reads SEHNR; CDR2 reads FQNEAQ (reference sequence). DNA of the CDR3: TGTGCCAGCAGCTTATCAGGGGATACCACCTACGAGCAGTACTTC. Protein: CASSLSGDTTYEQYF. Filled out from reference TRBV7-9 and TRBJ2-7, the complete variable domain reads DTGVSQNPRHKITKRGQNVTFRCDPISEHNRLYWYRQTLGQGPEFLTYFQNEAQLEKSRLLSDRFSAERPKGSFSTLEIQRTEQGDSAMYLCASSLSGDTTYEQYFGPGTRLTVT.

The rearrangement joins TRBV7-7 to TRBJ2-5; 8 nucleotides align to TRBD1. The CDR3 length is 14 residues. V was clipped by 4 bases and J by 5 bases; unmatched bases: 6. In germline, CDR1 is SSHAT, CDR2 FNYEAQ (reference sequence). The CDR3, as DNA: TGTGCCAGCAGCTCCTCAGGGGGCTGGGAGACCCAGTACTTC. It yields the protein CASSSSGGWETQYF.

The chain has TRBV11-1 and TRBJ2-7; 9 bases agree with TRBD1. CDR1 and CDR2 from the germline V gene are SGHAT and FQDESV (reference sequence). The CDR3 loop spans 14 amino acids. Trimming removed 2 bases from V and 6 bases from J; junction bases left unmatched: 5. CDR3 nucleotides: TGTGCCAGCAGCTTAAGGACAGGGGTCGGCGAGCAGTACTTC. This translates into CASSLRTGVGEQYF.

This clone appeared once. V and J are TRBV11-3 and TRBJ2-7; D might be TRBD2 (6 bases). This CDR3 region has 16 residues. CDR1 SGHNT and CDR2 YENEEA come from the germline V gene. V was clipped by 4 bases and J by 2 bases, with 18 bases between them. The CDR3 nucleotides are TGTGCCAGCAGCTCTTCCCTTGGAGGGGAGCCCTACGAGCAGTACTTC. Its protein is CASSSSLGGEPYEQYF.

The genes are TRBV10-3 and TRBJ2-3; 11 bases agree with TRBD2. CDR1 and CDR2 from the germline V gene are ENHRY and SYGVKD. This CDR3 region has 15 residues. Unmatched junction bases numbered 5, after V lost 7 bases and J lost 2 bases. As DNA, the CDR3 is TGTGCCATCATCGCTAGCGGGGGGCCCACAGATACGCAGTATTTT. Protein sequence: CAIIASGGPTDTQYF.

This clone appeared a few times. The chain couples TRBV29-1 to TRBJ1-2; D not resolved. The V gene lost 5 bases and the J gene lost 0 bases, with 7 bases spanning the gap. The CDR3 loop spans 12 amino acids. In germline, CDR1 is SQVTM, CDR2 ANQGSEA. CDR3 in amino acids: CSVQVPNYGYTF. CDR3 bases: TGCAGCGTTCAGGTCCCTAACTATGGCTACACCTTC.

This clone was counted between two and nine times. This sequence joins TRBV4-1 and TRBJ2-1; unclear D gene. Looked up from germline, CDR1 is MGHRA and CDR2 is YSYEKL. The CDR3 runs to 16 residues. The germline V and J ends were trimmed by 1 base and 0 bases, with 10 bases remaining between them. The CDR3 DNA reads TGCGCCAGCAGCCAAGTGGACCTGATCTCCTACAATGAGCAGTTCTTC. This sequence encodes CASSQVDLISYNEQFF.

This chain's CDR3 is CASSTDQGLTYEQYF. The CDR3 bases are TGCGCCAGCAGCACTGACCAGGGGCTCACATACGAGCAGTACTTC. The chain uses TRBV5-1 and TRBJ2-7; tentatively, D is TRBD1 (6 bases). Germline loops: CDR1 SGHRS, CDR2 YFSETQ. V was clipped by 4 bases and J by 4 bases, with 18 bases between them. This CDR3 has 15 amino acids.

This chain links TRBV5-6 with TRBJ1-1, with D possibly matching TRBD1 (5 bases). Trimming left V 4 bases short and J 4 bases short, with 17 bases between. CDR3 length: 15 amino acids. The germline V gene has CDR1 SGHDT and CDR2 YYEEEE. In nucleotides, the CDR3 is TGTGCCAGCAGCCCCACGCCCAGGGAGACCACTGAAGCTTTCTTT. Protein: CASSPTPRETTEAFF.

The V call is TRBV29-1, the J call TRBJ1-2; maybe TRBD1 (6 bases). The CDR3 is 12 amino acids. V was clipped by 5 bases and J by 5 bases, with 12 bases between them. Germline V gives CDR1 SQVTM, CDR2 ANQGSEA. CDR3 in DNA: TGCAGCGTTATGACAGGTGGATATGGCTACACCTTC. Translating gives CSVMTGGYGYTF. The full variable domain, its missing parts supplied by reference TRBV29-1 and TRBJ1-2, is SAVISQKPSRDICQRGTSLTIQCQVDSQVTMMFWYRQQPGQSLTLIATANQGSEATYESGFVIDKFPISRPNLTFSTLTVSNMSPEDSSIYLCSVMTGGYGYTFGSGTRLTVV.

The V and J genes are TRBV10-3 and TRBJ2-7, with a weak D call TRBD1 (5 bases). The V gene's germline CDR1 is ENHRY and CDR2 SYGVKD. V lost 4 bases to trimming and J lost 2 bases, with 12 bases between them. This CDR3 has 14 residues. The CDR3 here is CAISGQGNTYEQYF. The CDR3 DNA sequence: TGTGCCATCAGTGGGCAGGGTAACACCTACGAGCAGTACTTC.

This chain links TRBV7-9 with TRBJ2-7; 9 bases are shared with TRBD2. V trimming: 7 bases; J trimming: 2 bases; junction bases outside the gene matches: 6. CDR3 length: 14 residues. Looked up from germline, CDR1 is SEHNR and CDR2 is FQNEAQ (reference sequence). CDR3 in DNA: TGTGCCAGCACCCGAGGCGGGGGGGCCTACGAGCAGTACTTC. Translating it yields CASTRGGGAYEQYF.

The chain has TRBV19 and TRBJ2-3; TRBD2 might be the D (6 bases). Germline V gene sequence: CDR1 LNHDA, CDR2 SQIVND (reference sequence). Trimming cost V 3 bases and J 0 bases, with 13 bases left between them. There are 16 residues in the CDR3. CDR3 nucleotides: TGTGCCAGTAGTATTCTATCGGGGACTAGCACAGATACGCAGTATTTT. This gives the protein CASSILSGTSTDTQYF.